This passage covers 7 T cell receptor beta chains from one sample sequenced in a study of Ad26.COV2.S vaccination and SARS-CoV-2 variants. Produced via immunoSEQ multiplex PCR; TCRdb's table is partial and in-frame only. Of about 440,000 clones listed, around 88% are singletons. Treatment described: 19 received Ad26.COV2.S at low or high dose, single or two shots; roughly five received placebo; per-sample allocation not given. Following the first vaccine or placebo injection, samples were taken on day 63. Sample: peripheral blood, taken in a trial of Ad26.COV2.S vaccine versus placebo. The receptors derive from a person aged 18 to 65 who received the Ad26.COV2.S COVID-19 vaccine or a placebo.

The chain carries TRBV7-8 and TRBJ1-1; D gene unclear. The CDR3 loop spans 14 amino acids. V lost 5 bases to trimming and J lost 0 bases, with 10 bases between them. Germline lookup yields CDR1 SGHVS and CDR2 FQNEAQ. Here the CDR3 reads CASSVDGLNTEAFF. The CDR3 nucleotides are TGTGCCAGCAGCGTAGACGGTTTGAACACTGAAGCTTTCTTT.

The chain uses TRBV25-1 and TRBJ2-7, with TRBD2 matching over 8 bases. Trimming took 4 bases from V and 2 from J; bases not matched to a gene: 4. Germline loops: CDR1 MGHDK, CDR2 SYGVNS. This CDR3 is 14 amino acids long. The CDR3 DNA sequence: TGTGCCAGCAGTGCACGACTAGCGCCCTACGAGCAGTACTTC. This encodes CASSARLAPYEQYF.

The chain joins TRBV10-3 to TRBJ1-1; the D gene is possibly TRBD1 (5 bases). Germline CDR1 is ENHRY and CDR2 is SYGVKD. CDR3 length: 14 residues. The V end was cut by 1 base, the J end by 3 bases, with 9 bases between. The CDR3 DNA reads TGTGCCATCAGTGAGTTCAGGGACCACACTGAAGCTTTCTTT. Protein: CAISEFRDHTEAFF.

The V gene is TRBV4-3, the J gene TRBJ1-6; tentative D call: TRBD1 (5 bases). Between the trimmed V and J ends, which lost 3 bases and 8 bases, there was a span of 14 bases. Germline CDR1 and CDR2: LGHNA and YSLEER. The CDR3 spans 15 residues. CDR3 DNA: TGCGCCAGCAGCCACTCCGGGGCAACGGATTCACCCCTCCACTTT. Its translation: CASSHSGATDSPLHF.

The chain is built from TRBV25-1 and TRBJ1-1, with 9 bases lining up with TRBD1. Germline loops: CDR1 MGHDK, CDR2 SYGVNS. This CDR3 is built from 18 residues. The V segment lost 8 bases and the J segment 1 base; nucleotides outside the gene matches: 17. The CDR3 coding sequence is TGTGCCAGCGCCCCAGAGGGACAGGGCTCTCTCGCGAACACTGAAGCTTTCTTT. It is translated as CASAPEGQGSLANTEAFF.

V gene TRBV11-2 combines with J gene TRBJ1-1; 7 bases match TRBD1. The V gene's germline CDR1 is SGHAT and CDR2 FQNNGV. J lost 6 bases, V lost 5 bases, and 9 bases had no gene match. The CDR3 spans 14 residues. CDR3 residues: CASSVEQGRAEAFF. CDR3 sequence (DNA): TGTGCCAGCAGCGTCGAACAGGGGAGGGCTGAAGCTTTCTTT.

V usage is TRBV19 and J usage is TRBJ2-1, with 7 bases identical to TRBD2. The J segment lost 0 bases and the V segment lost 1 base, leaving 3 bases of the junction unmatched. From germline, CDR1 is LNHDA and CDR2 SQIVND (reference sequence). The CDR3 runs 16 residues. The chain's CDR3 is CASSIVPSGSYNEQFF. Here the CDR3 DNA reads TGTGCCAGTAGTATAGTTCCTAGCGGCTCCTACAATGAGCAGTTCTTC.